Presented here are 3 T cell receptor beta chains from one specimen sequenced in a study of blood T cell repertoires in COVID-19. Data came from immunoSEQ multiplex PCR; TCRdb stores just in-frame clones and leaves some out. Counted here are approximately 89,000 clones, 90% to 95% occurring once; the ten biggest clones make up about 4.5%. What was sequenced was peripheral blood. These receptors were taken from a human donor with active COVID-19. The donor label of this sample is uncertain.

The chain employs TRBV6-5 and TRBJ2-7; 7 bases agree with TRBD1. V shed 6 bases and J 7 bases; nucleotides not matched to a gene: 9. Germline V CDR1 and CDR2: MNHEY, SVGAGI. The CDR3 is 13 residues long. CDR3 bases: TGTGCCAGCAGCCCCTCGAGGGACAGTGAGCAGTACTTC. Translated, it gives CASSPSRDSEQYF.

CDR3 in amino acids: CATSQVQGADGNTIYF. CDR3 nucleotides: TGTGCCACATCCCAGGTGCAGGGGGCGGATGGAAACACCATATATTTT. The chain recombines TRBV10-3 with TRBJ1-3; 8 bases align to TRBD1. The V gene's germline CDR1 is ENHRY and CDR2 SYGVKD. The CDR3 consists of 16 residues. J lost 3 bases, V lost 10 bases, and 14 bases had no gene match.

The rearrangement uses TRBV6-2 or TRBV6-3 and TRBJ2-7; D unclear. Germline V gene sequence: CDR1 MNHEY, CDR2 SVGEGT. The CDR3 is made up of 15 amino acids. The V and J ends lost 0 bases and 3 bases respectively, with 12 bases between them. CDR3 bases: TGTGCCAGCAGTTACTCTATATTTAGTAACTACGAGCAGTACTTC. Translating gives CASSYSIFSNYEQYF.